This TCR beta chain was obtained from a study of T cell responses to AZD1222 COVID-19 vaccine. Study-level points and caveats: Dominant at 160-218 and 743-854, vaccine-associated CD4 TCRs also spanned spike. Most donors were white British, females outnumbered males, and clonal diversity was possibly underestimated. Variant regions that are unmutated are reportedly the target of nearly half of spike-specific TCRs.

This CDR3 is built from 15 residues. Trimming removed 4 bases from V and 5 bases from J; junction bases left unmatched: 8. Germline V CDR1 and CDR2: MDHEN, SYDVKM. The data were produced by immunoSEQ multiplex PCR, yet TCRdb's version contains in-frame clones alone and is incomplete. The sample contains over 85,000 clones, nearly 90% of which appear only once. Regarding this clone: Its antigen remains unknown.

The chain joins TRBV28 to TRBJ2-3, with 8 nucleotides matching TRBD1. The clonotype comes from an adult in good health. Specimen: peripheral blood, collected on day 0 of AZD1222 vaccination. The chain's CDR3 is CASSSDRGKLDTQYF. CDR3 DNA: TGTGCCAGCAGTTCCGACAGGGGTAAACTAGATACGCAGTATTTT.